This is a list of T cell receptor beta chains from one sample in a study of OX40 agonist ivuxolimab in advanced cancers. Produced via immunoSEQ multiplex PCR; TCRdb's table is partial and in-frame only. The sample gives about 58,000 clones, 80% to 90% of which show up once; over 0.7% is in the top ten. Specimen: CD4+ or CD8+ T cells sorted from blood, collected in a trial of the OX40 agonist ivuxolimab. The receptor set was obtained from an adult with an advanced solid tumor such as melanoma, head and neck, liver or kidney cancer. Both conserved end residues are part of each CDR3. D genes are given only for firm matches. Expanded clones get a size class; other rows say once, few or many, or leave the size out.

CASSRGFQETQYF	TGTGCCAGCAGCCGGGGCTTCCAAGAGACCCAGTACTTC	TRBJ2-5	TRBV7-3	NA	NA
CASGEGPHPYEQYF	TGTGCCAGCGGAGAAGGACCGCACCCCTACGAGCAGTACTTC	TRBJ2-7	TRBV7-3	NA	NA
CASSPSPGARETQYF	TGTGCCAGCAGCCCATCCCCGGGGGCCAGGGAGACCCAGTACTTC	TRBJ2-5	TRBV11-2	NA	NA
CASSLVAGTDTQYF	TGTGCCAGCAGCTTAGTGGCGGGCACAGATACGCAGTATTTT	TRBJ2-3	TRBV7-2	NA	NA
CASSRQGIGNTIYF	TGTGCCAGCAGTAGACAGGGGATTGGAAACACCATATATTTT	TRBJ1-3	TRBV6-1	NA	TRBD1
CAISFTSYGTDTQYF	TGTGCCATCAGTTTCACTAGCTACGGCACAGATACGCAGTATTTT	TRBJ2-3	TRBV10-3	NA	NA
CASSSTSPGANVLTF	TGTGCCAGCAGCTCGACTAGCCCTGGGGCCAACGTCCTGACTTTC	TRBJ2-6	TRBV28	NA	TRBD2
CSVVRLAGDNEQFF	TGCAGCGTTGTGAGACTAGCGGGGGACAATGAGCAGTTCTTC	TRBJ2-1	TRBV29-1	NA	TRBD2
CASSIVSRTHSGNTIYF	TGTGCCAGTAGTATAGTCTCCAGGACGCACTCTGGAAACACCATATATTTT	TRBJ1-3	TRBV19	NA	NA
CSGTGTDTQYF	TGCAGCGGGACAGGCACAGATACGCAGTATTTT	TRBJ2-3	TRBV29-1	NA	NA
CASSLGQGGTDTQYF	TGTGCCAGCAGCTTGGGACAGGGAGGAACAGATACGCAGTATTTT	TRBJ2-3	TRBV5-4	few	NA
CASSLFRLGTNEKLFF	TGTGCCAGCAGTTTATTTCGTCTCGGGACTAATGAAAAACTGTTTTTT	TRBJ1-4	TRBV27	NA	NA
CASGGGPYF	TGTGCCAGCGGAGGGGGACCGTACTTC	TRBJ2-7	TRBV2	few	NA
CASSDRDNEQFF	TGTGCCAGCAGCGACCGGGACAATGAGCAGTTCTTC	TRBJ2-1	TRBV7-8	NA	NA
CASSIPTTDTQYF	TGTGCCAGTAGTATCCCAACCACAGATACGCAGTATTTT	TRBJ2-3	TRBV19	many	NA
CASTRDESYEQYF	TGTGCCAGCACCCGGGACGAATCCTACGAGCAGTACTTC	TRBJ2-7	TRBV5-6	NA	NA
CASSEVNRVAHNEQFF	TGTGCCAGCAGTGAAGTTAACAGGGTGGCCCACAATGAGCAGTTCTTC	TRBJ2-1	TRBV6-1	few	NA
CASSVELHQETQYF	TGTGCCAGCAGCGTAGAGTTGCACCAAGAGACCCAGTACTTC	TRBJ2-5	TRBV9	NA	NA
CASSSRGALWEQYF	TGTGCCAGTAGCTCACGCGGGGCTCTATGGGAGCAGTACTTC	TRBJ2-5	TRBV19	NA	NA
CASSLATSGGPTDTQYF	TGCGCCAGCAGCTTGGCAACTAGCGGGGGGCCCACAGATACGCAGTATTTT	TRBJ2-3	TRBV5-1	NA	TRBD2
CASSPGLATETQYF	TGTGCCAGCAGCCCTGGACTAGCCACAGAGACCCAGTACTTC	TRBJ2-5	TRBV7-7	NA	TRBD2
CASANGQLNSPLHF	TGTGCCAGCGCTAATGGACAACTTAATTCACCCCTCCACTTT	TRBJ1-6	TRBV6-1	NA	NA
CASSEALTGVKPQHF	TGTGCCAGCAGTGAAGCCCTGACAGGGGTTAAGCCCCAGCATTTT	TRBJ1-5	TRBV2	NA	TRBD1
CSLTGQGVNEQFF	TGCAGCCTAACGGGACAGGGCGTCAATGAGCAGTTCTTC	TRBJ2-1	TRBV29-1	NA	TRBD1
CASSLGGQHTGELFF	TGCGCCAGCAGCTTGGGAGGGCAGCACACCGGGGAGCTGTTTTTT	TRBJ2-2	TRBV5-1	NA	NA
CASSRGRGTNQETQYF	TGTGCCAGCAGCCGTGGGCGCGGGACTAATCAAGAGACCCAGTACTTC	TRBJ2-5	TRBV11-3	NA	TRBD2
CASSEGPGITGGSGYTF	TGTGCCAGCAGTGAGGGGCCGGGGATAACAGGGGGAAGTGGCTACACCTTC	TRBJ1-2	TRBV6-1	NA	TRBD1
CASSPQDTGNTIYF	TGTGCCAGCTCACCGCAGGACACTGGAAACACCATATATTTT	TRBJ1-3	TRBV18	NA	NA
CASSLSYGYTF	TGTGCCAGCAGCCTGAGCTATGGCTACACCTTC	TRBJ1-2	TRBV5-5	NA	NA
CASSLGQGPYGYTF	TGTGCCAGCAGCCTGGGGCAGGGCCCCTATGGCTACACCTTC	TRBJ1-2	TRBV5-6	NA	NA
CASSPGGGNYGYTF	TGTGCCAGCTCACCGGGAGGGGGTAACTATGGCTACACCTTC	TRBJ1-2	TRBV18	NA	NA
CASRRQGDNYGYTF	TGTGCCAGCAGACGACAGGGGGACAACTATGGCTACACCTTC	TRBJ1-2	TRBV6-5	NA	TRBD1
CASSPPTDTQYF	TGTGCCAGCAGCCCACCCACAGATACGCAGTATTTT	TRBJ2-3	TRBV7-2	NA	NA
CASTQGRISTDTQYF	TGCGCCAGCACCCAGGGCCGGATTAGCACAGATACGCAGTATTTT	TRBJ2-3	TRBV4-1	NA	NA
CASGPHGGQETQYF	TGTGCCAGCGGCCCACATGGCGGCCAAGAGACCCAGTACTTC	TRBJ2-5	TRBV11-2	NA	NA
CASSYRTGRGGLETQYF	TGTGCCAGCAGCTACCGCACCGGGCGGGGGGGCCTAGAGACCCAGTACTTC	TRBJ2-5	TRBV5-4	NA	TRBD2
CASSPAGQGGSPLHF	TGTGCCAGCAGTCCCGCCGGACAGGGGGGATCACCCCTCCACTTT	TRBJ1-6	TRBV11-3	NA	TRBD1
CASSQSDREQETQYF	TGTGCCAGCAGCCAAAGTGACAGGGAGCAAGAGACCCAGTACTTC	TRBJ2-5	TRBV4-2	NA	TRBD1
CASSQDRRGGQETQYF	TGTGCCAGCAGCCAAGATCGTCGCGGGGGGCAAGAGACCCAGTACTTC	TRBJ2-5	TRBV14	NA	TRBD2
CAISQTTTGTPYEQYF	TGTGCCATCAGTCAAACGACTACCGGGACCCCCTACGAGCAGTACTTC	TRBJ2-7	TRBV10-3	NA	NA
CASSLAPGRGTQYF	TGTGCCAGCAGCTTAGCGCCCGGGCGGGGTACGCAGTATTTT	TRBJ2-3	TRBV7-9	NA	NA
CASSDEAGGYTF	TGTGCCAGCAGTGACGAGGCGGGGGGCTACACCTTC	TRBJ1-2	TRBV6-4	NA	NA
CASSAEGFSPLHF	TGTGCCAGCAGCGCGGAAGGTTTTTCACCCCTCCACTTT	TRBJ1-6	TRBV6-1	NA	NA
CASSSARSGNEQFF	TGTGCCAGCAGCTCGGCTCGGTCCGGGAATGAGCAGTTCTTC	TRBJ2-1	TRBV11-3	NA	NA
CASSPSTGVGDNSPLHF	TGTGCCAGCAGCCCATCAACAGGGGTCGGGGATAATTCACCCCTCCACTTT	TRBJ1-6	TRBV7-9	NA	TRBD1
CASSPSAEGRNTEAFF	TGCGCCAGCAGCCCATCTGCGGAAGGGCGGAACACTGAAGCTTTCTTT	TRBJ1-1	TRBV5-1	NA	NA
CASSTSRGTGEKLFF	TGTGCCAGTAGTACATCCCGCGGGACAGGGGAAAAACTGTTTTTT	TRBJ1-4	TRBV19	NA	TRBD1
CASSYIRGPEAFF	TGTGCCAGCAGTTACATCCGGGGTCCTGAAGCTTTCTTT	TRBJ1-1	TRBV6-6	NA	NA
CASSLSGTEWGYTF	TGTGCCAGCAGTTTATCCGGGACAGAGTGGGGCTACACCTTC	TRBJ1-2	TRBV27	NA	TRBD1
CATSRGQLQETQYF	TGTGCCACCAGTCGTGGACAGCTACAAGAGACCCAGTACTTC	TRBJ2-5	TRBV15	once	NA
CASSPTTDTQYF	TGTGCCAGCAGCCCCACAACAGATACGCAGTATTTT	TRBJ2-3	TRBV7-9	NA	NA
CASSPGGGDEKLFF	TGCGCCAGCAGCCCAGGGGGCGGGGATGAAAAACTGTTTTTT	TRBJ1-4	TRBV5-1	once	TRBD1
CAISVSTGQKNTEAFF	TGTGCCATCAGTGTTTCGACGGGACAGAAGAACACTGAAGCTTTCTTT	TRBJ1-1	TRBV10-3	NA	TRBD1
CASSFGVSELSQETQYF	TGTGCCAGCAGCTTCGGTGTTTCAGAATTGAGCCAAGAGACCCAGTACTTC	TRBJ2-5	TRBV5-6	NA	NA
CSVDGPYYGYTF	TGCAGCGTTGATGGGCCCTACTATGGCTACACCTTC	TRBJ1-2	TRBV29-1	NA	NA
CASSLVGRVTQYF	TGTGCCAGCAGCTTGGTCGGCAGGGTGACGCAGTACTTC	TRBJ2-7	TRBV5-6	once	NA
CSVLDRGHGYTF	TGCAGCGTCCTTGACAGGGGTCATGGCTACACCTTC	TRBJ1-2	TRBV29-1	few	TRBD1
CASSLSARGPGYGYTF	TGTGCCAGCAGCTTATCGGCGAGGGGGCCAGGCTATGGCTACACCTTC	TRBJ1-2	TRBV7-8	NA	TRBD1
CASSLGGGTNIQYF	TGTGCCAGCAGCTTAGGAGGGGGCACAAACATTCAGTACTTC	TRBJ2-4	TRBV7-8	few	TRBD1